Listed here are 29 T cell receptor beta chains from one sample, sequenced in a study of cytotoxic CD8 clonotypes in ibrutinib-treated CLL. TCRdb keeps only in-frame clones here, not all; method: immunoSEQ multiplex PCR. Of just over 200,000 clones in the sample, 65% to 80% are singletons; the top ten hold approximately 5.9%. This material consisted of PBMCs, taken after 12 months of ibrutinib treatment. The receptors shown here come from a human donor with chronic lymphocytic leukemia.

V usage is TRBV29-1 and J usage is TRBJ1-1; 8 nucleotides match TRBD1. Germline CDR1 reads SQVTM; CDR2 reads ANQGSEA. J was trimmed by 6 bases and V by 8 bases; bases with no gene match: 5. The CDR3 contains 11 residues. CDR3 loop: CSTATGAEAFF. The CDR3 DNA reads as TGCAGCACTGCGACAGGGGCTGAAGCTTTCTTT.

This chain links TRBV6-1 with TRBJ1-2; D not certain. CDR3 size: 13 residues. Germline V gene sequence: CDR1 MNHNS, CDR2 SASEGT. V lost 6 bases, J lost 3 bases, and 11 bases lay in between. This chain's CDR3 is CASSVVRDYGYTF. DNA for the CDR3: TGTGCCAGCAGCGTGGTGCGAGACTATGGCTACACCTTC.

This chain uses TRBV5-6 with TRBJ2-5, with unresolved D. V gave up 6 bases and J gave up 1 base, with 10 bases separating them. The germline V gene encodes CDR1 SGHDT and CDR2 YYEEEE. The CDR3 is made up of 13 amino acids. The CDR3 DNA reads as TGTGCCAGCACCCGAGTTAGCCAAGAGACCCAGTACTTC. Protein: CASTRVSQETQYF. The full variable domain, its missing parts supplied by reference TRBV5-6 and TRBJ2-5, is DAGVTQSPTHLIKTRGQQVTLRCSPKSGHDTVSWYQQALGQGPQFIFQYYEEEERQRGNFPDRFSGHQFPNYSSELNVNALLLGDSALYLCASTRVSQETQYFGPGTRLLVL.

This chain uses TRBV7-2 with TRBJ2-3; TRBD1 matches at 7 bases. V lost 5 bases, J lost 0 bases, and 5 bases stayed unmatched. CDR3 length: 15 residues. The germline V gene has CDR1 SGHTA and CDR2 FQGNSA. As DNA, the CDR3 is TGTGCCAGCAGCCGGGGACAGCTAAGCACAGATACGCAGTATTTT. This translates into CASSRGQLSTDTQYF.

The chain uses TRBV30 and TRBJ2-2, with D unclear. The germline V and J ends were trimmed by 0 bases and 7 bases, with 12 bases remaining between them. The CDR3 runs 14 residues. The V gene's germline CDR1 is GTSNPN and CDR2 SVGIG (reference sequence). CDR3 coding DNA: TGTGCCTGGAGTGTAACCAGTGGGTACGGGGAGCTGTTTTTT. Encoded protein: CAWSVTSGYGELFF.

For the CDR3, the DNA is TGCGCCAGCAGAGATTTTCTGACAGGCAATCAGCCCCAGCATTTT. Amino acid sequence: CASRDFLTGNQPQHF. The rearrangement links TRBV10-2 to TRBJ1-5, with D perhaps matching TRBD1 (5 bases). The length of the CDR3 is 15 residues. V lost 6 bases to trimming and J lost 2 bases, with 14 bases between them. CDR1 WSHSY and CDR2 SAAADI come from the germline V gene.

The V gene is TRBV7-2, the J gene TRBJ1-3, with D possibly TRBD1 on 5 matching bases. The CDR3 has 16 residues. Germline V CDR1 and CDR2: SGHTA, FQGNSA. V was trimmed by 1 base and J by 2 bases, leaving 12 bases between them. DNA of the CDR3: TGTGCCAGCAGCTTAGTCTCGGGGCAGACTGGAAACACCATATATTTT. It specifies CASSLVSGQTGNTIYF.

V gene TRBV5-1 combines with J gene TRBJ2-2; D is perhaps TRBD2 (6 bases). Per the germline V gene, CDR1 is SGHRS and CDR2 is YFSETQ. The CDR3 is made up of 15 amino acids. Between the trimmed V and J ends, which lost 3 bases and 4 bases, there was a span of 13 bases. CDR3: CASSSLGRGTGELFF. The CDR3 coding sequence is TGCGCCAGCAGCTCCCTCGGGAGAGGCACCGGGGAGCTGTTTTTT.

J is TRBJ2-2 and V is TRBV29-1, with 8 bases identical to TRBD1. The germline V gene has CDR1 SQVTM and CDR2 ANQGSEA. V shed 3 bases, J shed 5 bases, and the junction held 2 bases outside the gene matches. The CDR3 runs to 13 residues. The CDR3 DNA reads TGCAGCGTTGAGAGGACAGGGACCGGGGAGCTGTTTTTT. Translating gives CSVERTGTGELFF.

The chain combines TRBV9 with TRBJ2-3; D may be TRBD2 (6 bases). The V gene lost 4 bases and the J gene lost 6 bases, with 24 bases spanning the gap. The V gene's germline CDR1 is SGDLS and CDR2 YYNGEE. This CDR3 region has 17 residues. Here the CDR3 DNA reads TGTGCCAGCAGCCCGCCCCCATCCGGGACTCGTCCGGATACGCAGTATTTT. This gives the protein CASSPPPSGTRPDTQYF.

This clone was seen once. The chain couples TRBV18 to TRBJ2-1, with no clear D. This CDR3 has 14 residues. V lost 0 bases and J lost 10, with 13 bases in between. Germline V gene lookup returns CDR1 KGHSH and CDR2 LQKENI. CDR3 region: CASSPPSAEREQFF. The CDR3 bases are TGTGCCAGCTCACCACCATCCGCCGAGAGAGAGCAGTTCTTC. The full variable domain, in which reference TRBV18 and TRBJ2-1 provide the parts outside the CDR3, is NAGVMQNPRHLVRRRGQEARLRCSPMKGHSHVYWYRQLPEEGLKFMVYLQKENIIDESGMPKERFSAEFPKEGPSILRIQQVVRGDSAAYFCASSPPSAEREQFFGPGTRLTVL.

The J gene is TRBJ2-4, the V gene TRBV28, with TRBD1 as a possible D gene (5 bases). Looked up from germline, CDR1 is MDHEN and CDR2 is SYDVKM. This CDR3 is built from 15 residues. V lost 3 bases and J 3 bases, leaving 12 bases between the germline ends. The CDR3 DNA is TGTGCCAGCAGTTTTGCAGGGTTTGTCAAAAACATTCAGTACTTC. As protein: CASSFAGFVKNIQYF.

J is TRBJ1-2 and V is TRBV5-4; TRBD1 matches at 9 bases. The germline CDR1 and CDR2 sequences are SGHNT and YYREEE (reference sequence). This CDR3 contains 14 residues. V was clipped by 0 bases and J by 4 bases; unmatched bases: 1. The CDR3 reads CASSLGQGGYGYTF. The CDR3 DNA follows: TGTGCCAGCAGCTTGGGACAGGGGGGCTATGGCTACACCTTC.

The chain employs TRBV5-6 and TRBJ2-7, with 11 bases identical to TRBD2. Trimming cost V 4 bases and J 0 bases; bases outside gene matches: 12. Germline values: CDR1 SGHDT, CDR2 YYEEEE. This CDR3 contains 18 residues. Written as DNA, the CDR3 is TGTGCCAGCAGCACGGGACTAGCGGTGGAATCCCTCTCCTACGAGCAGTACTTC. It codes for CASSTGLAVESLSYEQYF.

This clone has just a few counts. The chain is built from TRBV4-2 and TRBJ1-2, with a weak D call TRBD1 (5 bases). V shed 5 bases and J shed 5 bases, with 12 bases lying between them. CDR3 length: 13 amino acids. Germline assignment: CDR1 LGHNA and CDR2 YNFKEQ. The CDR3 loop reads CASSSGDPYGYTF. Written as DNA, the CDR3 is TGTGCCAGCAGCTCGGGGGACCCTTATGGCTACACCTTC.

This chain uses TRBV4-3 with TRBJ2-7; TRBD1 is a possible D gene (6 bases). Deletions cut 0 bases from V and 5 bases from J, with 20 bases between. This CDR3 has 17 residues. Germline CDR1 is LGHNA and CDR2 is YSLEER. The CDR3 sequence: CASSQEYQQGTGNEQYF. In DNA form, the CDR3 reads TGCGCCAGCAGCCAAGAATACCAGCAGGGAACAGGGAACGAGCAGTACTTC.

CDR3 nucleotide sequence: TGCGCCAGCAGTGAAGGACGGAGCTCCTACAATGAGCAGTTCTTC. It translates to CASSEGRSSYNEQFF. The V call is TRBV10-2, the J call TRBJ2-1, with D unclear. This CDR3 is 15 amino acids long. Germline lookup yields CDR1 WSHSY and CDR2 SAAADI. With 3 bases removed from V and 0 bases from J, the gap between germline ends came to 9 bases.

This chain links TRBV28 with TRBJ2-7; 8 bases line up with TRBD1. V shed 5 bases and J 0 bases; nucleotides not matched to a gene: 6. This CDR3 is built from 15 residues. Germline V gives CDR1 MDHEN, CDR2 SYDVKM. CDR3 loop: CASSVRDRHSYEQYF. The CDR3 DNA reads TGTGCCAGCAGTGTGAGGGACAGGCACTCCTACGAGCAGTACTTC.

This clone was seen repeatedly, ten times or more. The genes are TRBV6-5 and TRBJ1-1; D is unclear. The germline V gene encodes CDR1 MNHEY and CDR2 SVGAGI. The germline V and J ends were trimmed by 2 bases and 1 base, with 2 bases remaining between them. This CDR3 is 12 amino acids long. The CDR3 loop is CASSYTNTEAFF. CDR3 bases: TGTGCCAGCAGTTACACGAACACTGAAGCTTTCTTT.

V is TRBV5-8 and J is TRBJ2-3; tentatively, D is TRBD1 (5 bases). CDR1 SGHTS and CDR2 YDEGEE come from the germline V gene. V lost 2 bases and J lost 5, with 12 bases in between. This CDR3 comprises 14 residues. The CDR3 DNA follows: TGTGCCAGCAGCTTTGGGCAGGGAATAGATACGCAGTATTTT. This encodes CASSFGQGIDTQYF.

A few counts support this clone. The CDR3 spells CAWSVSENQPQHF. CDR3 in DNA: TGTGCCTGGAGTGTATCGGAGAATCAGCCCCAGCATTTT. V is TRBV30 and J is TRBJ1-5; D uncertain. This CDR3 is 13 amino acids long. Germline CDR1 GTSNPN, CDR2 SVGIG (reference sequence). V was pared by 0 bases and J by 4 bases, with 7 bases between.

The CDR3 loop is CAWSGLPQGSGETQYF. Written as DNA, the CDR3 is TGTGCCTGGAGTGGCCTTCCACAGGGGTCGGGGGAGACCCAGTACTTC. The genes are TRBV30 and TRBJ2-5; 7 nucleotides match TRBD1. The germline V gene has CDR1 GTSNPN and CDR2 SVGIG (reference sequence). CDR3 length: 16 residues. Trimming at V came to 1 base and at J to 5 bases, leaving 13 bases not matched to a gene.

With regard to this clone: Other DNA sequences from this sample encode an identical CDR3 as well. This chain connects TRBV18 to TRBJ2-7; D may be TRBD1 (5 bases). Trimming removed 1 base from V and 4 bases from J, with 8 bases in between. This CDR3 has 13 residues. CDR1 and CDR2 (germline): KGHSH, LQKENI. For the CDR3, the DNA is TGTGCCAGCTCACCACTAGGGGTATACGAGCAGTACTTC. Amino acids: CASSPLGVYEQYF.

The V gene is TRBV29-1, the J gene TRBJ2-2; 11 bases line up with TRBD2. J gave up 0 bases and V 6 bases, and 9 bases lay outside the gene matches. The CDR3 is 17 residues long. The germline CDR1 and CDR2 sequences are SQVTM and ANQGSEA. The CDR3 sequence: CSVSLLAGATNTGELFF. In nucleotides, the CDR3 is TGCAGCGTCTCACTACTAGCGGGAGCCACGAACACCGGGGAGCTGTTTTTT.

The CDR3 region has the DNA TGTGCCAGCAGTTTATCCCCCCCTAGAGTCGCAGATACGCAGTATTTT. Protein: CASSLSPPRVADTQYF. The chain couples TRBV28 to TRBJ2-3; no reliable D call. CDR3 size: 16 residues. Germline V gives CDR1 MDHEN, CDR2 SYDVKM. Trimming stripped 1 base from V and 4 bases from J, with 15 bases between.

The table lists this clone with many counts. The chain has TRBV20-1 and TRBJ1-4; tentatively, D is TRBD1 (6 bases). V lost 4 bases and J lost 6, with 6 bases in between. The CDR3 has 11 residues. The V gene's germline CDR1 is DFQATT and CDR2 SNEGSKA (reference sequence). The CDR3 sequence: CSAKGDEKLFF. The CDR3 nucleotides read TGCAGTGCTAAGGGGGATGAAAAACTGTTTTTT.

The chain links TRBV6-6 to TRBJ2-1; 7 nucleotides match TRBD1. The CDR3 contains 14 residues. Trimming took 6 bases from V and 4 from J; bases not matched to a gene: 6. Germline V gene data show CDR1 as MNHNY and CDR2 as SVGAGI (reference sequence). CDR3 amino acids: CASRTGTDYNEQFF. CDR3 nucleotides: TGTGCCAGCAGAACCGGGACAGATTACAATGAGCAGTTCTTC.

The rearrangement links TRBV30 to TRBJ1-4; tentative D call: TRBD1 (5 bases). The CDR3 spans 16 residues. CDR1 GTSNPN and CDR2 SVGIG come from the germline V gene (reference sequence). V lost 2 bases to trimming and J lost 0 bases, with 13 bases between them. The DNA for the CDR3 is TGTGCCTGGAGTCGCCGGACATCAGCAACTAATGAAAAACTGTTTTTT. This encodes CAWSRRTSATNEKLFF.

The chain is built from TRBV19 and TRBJ2-1; D call uncertain. CDR1 is LNHDA, CDR2 SQIVND, per germline (reference sequence). The germline V and J ends were trimmed by 5 bases and 0 bases, with 8 bases remaining between them. The CDR3 has 14 amino acids. The CDR3 protein is CASSPVSSYNEQFF. CDR3 nucleotides: TGTGCCAGTAGTCCCGTGAGCTCCTACAATGAGCAGTTCTTC.